The T cell receptor beta chain described here comes from a study of early T cells in non-severe SARS-CoV-2 infection. The germline V gene encodes CDR1 DFQATT and CDR2 SNEGSKA (reference sequence). The ends were cut back, 7 bases at V and 1 base at J, with 14 bases in the middle. The CDR3 extends over 13 amino acids. This clonotype turned up a few times. TCRdb processed the 5' RACE reads anew with MiXCR; each CDR3 protein has one entry. The table has tens of thousands of distinct CDR3 sequences, approximately 12% seen once. This TCR derives from an adult who was a healthcare worker with PCR-confirmed SARS-CoV-2 infection or an uninfected control (not recorded which). The specimen sequenced was whole blood. V is TRBV20-1 and J is TRBJ2-7; tentatively, D is TRBD1 (7 bases). The CDR3 sequence: CSEQAGGSYEQYF. The CDR3 bases are TGCAGTGAACAGGCAGGGGGGTCCTACGAGCAGTACTTC.